A single sample is the source of the 14 T cell receptor beta chains below, sequenced in a study of cytomegalovirus exposure and HLA in healthy donors. TCRdb keeps only in-frame clones here, not all; method: immunoSEQ multiplex PCR. The sample shows over 150,000 clones, 80% to 85% of them seen only once. The sequenced sample was PBMCs. All receptors derive from a woman between 18 and 30 years old in good health and CMV-seropositive.

The gene calls are TRBV7-2 and TRBJ2-3; tentatively, D is TRBD1 (6 bases). V was trimmed by 5 bases and J by 1 base, leaving 13 bases between them. Germline V gene sequence: CDR1 SGHTA, CDR2 FQGNSA. The CDR3 is 15 amino acids. CDR3 region: CASSPQTGRTDTQYF. DNA for the CDR3: TGTGCCAGCAGCCCGCAGACAGGACGCACAGATACGCAGTATTTT. The full variable domain, completed using reference TRBV7-2 and TRBJ2-3, is GAGVSQSPSNKVTEKGKDVELRCDPISGHTALYWYRQSLGQGLEFLIYFQGNSAPDKSGLPSDRFSAERTGGSVSTLTIQRTQQEDSAVYLCASSPQTGRTDTQYFGPGTRLTVL.

J is TRBJ1-2 and V is TRBV28; no reliable D call. Trimming shortened V by 1 base and J by 13 bases, and 10 bases separated the two germline ends. Per the germline V gene, CDR1 is MDHEN and CDR2 is SYDVKM. The CDR3 contains 11 residues. The CDR3 loop reads CASSLYSPSTF. For the CDR3, the DNA is TGTGCCAGCAGTTTATACAGTCCAAGCACCTTC.

J is TRBJ2-7 and V is TRBV4-1; the match to TRBD1 covers 7 bases. This CDR3 is 12 amino acids long. Germline V gives CDR1 MGHRA, CDR2 YSYEKL. The trim removed 4 bases at V and 4 bases at J, leaving 1 base unmatched. The CDR3: CASSRQGYEQYF. CDR3 sequence (DNA): TGCGCCAGCAGCCGACAGGGATACGAGCAGTACTTC.

The chain has TRBV5-4 and TRBJ1-1; tentatively, D is TRBD1 (5 bases). Trimming shortened V by 0 bases and J by 1 base, and 13 bases separated the two germline ends. Germline lookup yields CDR1 SGHNT and CDR2 YYREEE (reference sequence). The CDR3 sequence is 16 residues long. The CDR3: CASSLAGGRWNTEAFF. The CDR3 DNA reads as TGTGCCAGCAGCTTGGCGGGGGGAAGATGGAACACTGAAGCTTTCTTT.

A few counts support this clone. The chain uses TRBV7-2 and TRBJ1-1, with 8 bases that match TRBD1. From germline, CDR1 is SGHTA and CDR2 FQGNSA. CDR3 size: 13 residues. J was trimmed by 11 bases and V by 4 bases; bases with no gene match: 9. The CDR3 coding sequence is TGTGCCAGCAGCTCCTCCGGGACAGGTAGGGCTTTCTTT. Translation: CASSSSGTGRAFF.

DNA for the CDR3: TGTGCCAGCAGCTTGGGGGGCACAGCGAACACCGGGGAGCTGTTTTTT. This encodes CASSLGGTANTGELFF. The J gene is TRBJ2-2, the V gene TRBV5-4; weak D call: TRBD1 (5 bases). CDR3 length: 16 amino acids. V was pared by 0 bases and J by 0 bases, with 9 bases between. Per the germline V gene, CDR1 is SGHNT and CDR2 is YYREEE (reference sequence).

The chain joins TRBV7-9 to TRBJ1-6; 8 positions match TRBD1. V was clipped by 4 bases and J by 7 bases; unmatched bases: 3. Per germline, CDR1 SEHNR and CDR2 FQNEAQ (reference sequence). The CDR3 totals 14 residues. CDR3 protein: CASSSGQENSPLHF. In DNA, the CDR3 is TGTGCCAGCAGCTCGGGACAGGAGAATTCACCCCTCCACTTT. The full variable domain, its missing parts supplied by reference TRBV7-9 and TRBJ1-6, is DTGVSQNPRHKITKRGQNVTFRCDPISEHNRLYWYRQTLGQGPEFLTYFQNEAQLEKSRLLSDRFSAERPKGSFSTLEIQRTEQGDSAMYLCASSSGQENSPLHFGNGTRLTVT.

The chain uses TRBV5-4 and TRBJ2-3; 8 bases match TRBD1. V was clipped by 3 bases and J by 3 bases; unmatched bases: 6. This CDR3 contains 15 residues. Germline CDR1 and CDR2: SGHNT and YYREEE (reference sequence). The CDR3 nucleotides are TGTGCCAGCAGCTCCCAGGGGGCTACGACAGATACGCAGTATTTT. As protein: CASSSQGATTDTQYF.

The table lists this clone with a count of one. This CDR3 is CASTLGGGNYGYTF. The DNA of the CDR3 is TGTGCCAGCACCCTAGGGGGGGGTAACTATGGCTACACCTTC. The chain has TRBV9 and TRBJ1-2, with D tentatively TRBD1 (6 bases). Trimming removed 6 bases at V and 1 base at J, with 13 bases between. Germline CDR1 reads SGDLS; CDR2 reads YYNGEE. The CDR3 is 14 amino acids.

The chain recombines TRBV2 with TRBJ1-6, with no clear D. CDR1 SNHLY and CDR2 FYNNEI come from the germline V gene. This CDR3 spans 12 amino acids. V lost 5 bases, J lost 7 bases, and 6 bases lay in between. The CDR3 protein is CASSSENSPLHF. In DNA form, the CDR3 reads TGTGCCAGCAGTAGTGAGAATTCACCCCTCCACTTT.

The chain has TRBV5-4 and TRBJ2-1; 8 nucleotides match TRBD2. The germline gives CDR1 SGHNT, CDR2 YYREEE (reference sequence). The CDR3 contains 16 residues. J gave up 8 bases and V 6 bases, and 16 bases lay outside the gene matches. This chain's CDR3 is CASTLDRGGLFDEQFF. As DNA, the CDR3 is TGTGCCAGCACCCTCGATCGGGGGGGCCTCTTTGATGAGCAGTTCTTC.

Only a few counts were recorded for this clone. This chain links TRBV29-1 with TRBJ1-1, with 8 positions matching TRBD1. Looked up from germline, CDR1 is SQVTM and CDR2 is ANQGSEA. This CDR3 region has 10 residues. The J segment lost 8 bases and the V segment lost 4 bases, leaving 0 bases of the junction unmatched. The CDR3 bases are TGCAGCGTTGGGGACAGGGAAGCTTTCTTT. This codes for CSVGDREAFF. Combining the CDR3 with reference TRBV29-1 and TRBJ1-1 gives the whole variable domain SAVISQKPSRDICQRGTSLTIQCQVDSQVTMMFWYRQQPGQSLTLIATANQGSEATYESGFVIDKFPISRPNLTFSTLTVSNMSPEDSSIYLCSVGDREAFFGQGTRLTVV.

The chain joins TRBV9 to TRBJ1-3; weak D call: TRBD1 (6 bases). The CDR3 has 15 residues. Trimming stripped 3 bases from V and 4 bases from J, with 14 bases between. Germline V gene lookup returns CDR1 SGDLS and CDR2 YYNGEE. The CDR3 DNA follows: TGTGCCAGCAGCGCAAAACAGGGTTACGGAAACACCATATATTTT. Amino acid sequence: CASSAKQGYGNTIYF.

J is TRBJ2-5 and V is TRBV4-2, with 8 bases that match TRBD2. The CDR3 runs 16 residues. J lost 2 bases, V lost 4 bases, and 9 bases had no gene match. Germline lookup yields CDR1 LGHNA and CDR2 YNFKEQ. This CDR3 reads CASSLGTSSLQETQYF. The CDR3 coding sequence is TGTGCCAGCAGCCTAGGGACTAGTTCCCTACAAGAGACCCAGTACTTC.